Listed here are 27 T cell receptor beta chains from one sample, sequenced in a study of blood T cell repertoires in COVID-19. Produced via immunoSEQ multiplex PCR; TCRdb's table is partial and in-frame only. The sample includes about 180,000 clones, 70% to 90% of them seen just once. The sample consisted of peripheral blood. The receptors come from a human donor with active or convalescent COVID-19. The donor label of this sample is uncertain.

The chain links TRBV6-5 to TRBJ2-2; TRBD1 aligns across 9 bases. This CDR3 has 16 residues. CDR1 and CDR2 (germline): MNHEY, SVGAGI. V dropped 2 bases and J dropped 1; count of bases not matched to a gene: 2. The CDR3 sequence is CASSYGGQGNTGELFF. CDR3 coding DNA: TGTGCCAGCAGTTACGGGGGACAGGGGAACACCGGGGAGCTGTTTTTT.

The V gene is TRBV6-2 or TRBV6-3, the J gene TRBJ1-2; no definite D call. Between the trimmed V and J ends, which lost 3 bases and 5 bases, there was a span of 13 bases. Germline-derived CDR1 and CDR2 are MNHEY and SVGEGT. The CDR3 has 14 residues. CDR3 in amino acids: CASSYTTPGYGYTF. CDR3 DNA: TGTGCCAGCAGTTATACCACCCCCGGGTATGGCTACACCTTC.

J is TRBJ1-2 and V is TRBV6-1; D is undetermined. Germline values: CDR1 MNHNS, CDR2 SASEGT. This CDR3 has 16 amino acids. Trimming took 1 base from V and 2 from J, leaving 14 bases between them. For the CDR3, the DNA is TGTGCCAGCAGTGAAGTTGACCGACACTTCAACTATGGCTACACCTTC. Protein sequence: CASSEVDRHFNYGYTF.

The CDR3 protein is CASSPSRTRSDTQYF. Here the CDR3 DNA reads TGTGCCAGCAGCCCCTCCCGGACTCGGTCAGATACGCAGTATTTT. The V and J genes are TRBV7-3 and TRBJ2-3, with D tentatively TRBD2 (5 bases). Between the trimmed V and J ends, which lost 5 bases and 4 bases, there was a span of 16 bases. Germline V gives CDR1 SGHTA, CDR2 FQGTGA. The length of the CDR3 is 15 residues. The full variable domain, with the rest looked up from reference TRBV7-3 and TRBJ2-3, is GAGVSQTPSNKVTEKGKYVELRCDPISGHTALYWYRQSLGQGPEFLIYFQGTGAADDSGLPNDRFFAVRPEGSVSTLKIQRTERGDSAVYLCASSPSRTRSDTQYFGPGTRLTVL.

This clone was counted only a few times. The V and J genes are TRBV5-1 and TRBJ2-7, with 8 bases that match TRBD2. This CDR3 has 15 residues. The V and J ends lost 4 bases and 0 bases, in that order; junction bases with no gene match: 6. Germline CDR1 reads SGHRS; CDR2 reads YFSETQ. DNA for the CDR3: TGCGCCAGCAGCCCCCAAGCGGGAGTCTCCTACGAGCAGTACTTC. This sequence encodes CASSPQAGVSYEQYF.

This chain links TRBV6-1 with TRBJ1-6; D is unclear. Germline CDR1 is MNHNS and CDR2 is SASEGT. V was clipped by 0 bases and J by 12 bases, with 9 bases between them. The CDR3 extends over 13 amino acids. The CDR3 loop reads CASSEASSLPLHF. For the CDR3, the DNA is TGTGCCAGCAGTGAAGCGTCTTCCCTACCCCTCCACTTT.

The V call is TRBV27, the J call TRBJ2-5; perhaps TRBD2 as D (5 bases). The CDR3 sequence is 14 residues long. Germline CDR1 MNHEY, CDR2 SMNVEV (reference sequence). With 2 bases removed from V and 4 bases from J, the gap between germline ends came to 11 bases. The CDR3 nucleotides read TGTGCCAGCAGTTTAGGGGAGAAAGGAGAGACCCAGTACTTC. It codes for CASSLGEKGETQYF.

This clone showed up just once. This rearrangement joins TRBV6-2 or TRBV6-3 to TRBJ2-7; D is possibly TRBD2 (5 bases). This CDR3 is built from 14 residues. Germline lookup yields CDR1 MNHEY and CDR2 SVGEGT. Trimming stripped 0 bases from V and 7 bases from J, with 13 bases between. In DNA, the CDR3 is TGTGCCAGCAGTTACTCGGACTCCTTGAGGGAGCAGTACTTC. Amino acid sequence: CASSYSDSLREQYF.

There are a few counts of this clone. The chain has TRBV12-3 or TRBV12-4 and TRBJ2-2; D gene unclear. V was shortened by 5 bases and J by 5 bases, with 6 bases between the two germline ends. CDR3 length: 12 amino acids. The CDR3, as DNA: TGTGCCAGCAGTCAACAAACCGGGGAGCTGTTTTTT. Encoded protein: CASSQQTGELFF.

This chain links TRBV29-1 with TRBJ2-1; the match to TRBD2 covers 12 bases. V lost 6 bases, J lost 10 bases, and 10 bases stayed unmatched. Per the germline V gene, CDR1 is SQVTM and CDR2 is ANQGSEA. This CDR3 is built from 14 residues. CDR3 residues: CSVRTSGMGGEQFF. The CDR3 region has the DNA TGCAGCGTGCGGACTAGCGGGATGGGGGGGGAGCAGTTCTTC.

As for this clone: One junction end does not reproduce the germline sequence, and a read error may be involved. This rearrangement joins TRBV7-2 to TRBJ2-1, with D tentatively TRBD2 (5 bases). Germline CDR1 reads SGHTA; CDR2 reads FQGNSA. This CDR3 region has 11 residues. The CDR3 is CASSLGVGVLF. The CDR3 DNA is TGTGCCAGCAGCTTAGGTGTGGGAGTTCTCTTC.

This clone showed up just once. The chain links TRBV7-9 to TRBJ2-7; 12 bases are shared with TRBD1. The CDR3 totals 15 residues. The V and J ends lost 5 bases and 3 bases, in that order; junction bases with no gene match: 5. Germline V gene lookup returns CDR1 SEHNR and CDR2 FQNEAQ (reference sequence). In nucleotides, the CDR3 is TGTGCCAGCAGCACCGGGACAGGGGGCTTCTACGAGCAGTACTTC. Its translation is CASSTGTGGFYEQYF.

The rearrangement links TRBV2 to TRBJ2-5; a weak D match, TRBD2 (6 bases). The CDR3 spans 16 residues. Germline V CDR1 and CDR2: SNHLY, FYNNEI. V lost 4 bases, J lost 1 base, and 16 bases lay in between. CDR3 amino acids: CASSGGTSPIQETQYF. The CDR3 coding sequence is TGTGCCAGCAGTGGCGGGACTTCCCCGATCCAAGAGACCCAGTACTTC.

This clone appeared a single time. J is TRBJ1-6 and V is TRBV28; 9 nucleotides align to TRBD1. The CDR3 spans 15 residues. Trimming at V came to 6 bases and at J to 11 bases, leaving 11 bases not matched to a gene. Germline lookup yields CDR1 MDHEN and CDR2 SYDVKM. The DNA of the CDR3 is TGTGCCAGCAGACAAACAGGGGGCGCTACTCCACCCCTCCACTTT. Amino acid sequence: CASRQTGGATPPLHF.

CDR3 coding DNA: TGCGCCAGCAGCAAACCGGGGACTAACTACGAGCAGTACTTC. Translation gives CASSKPGTNYEQYF. J is TRBJ2-7 and V is TRBV5-1, with TRBD2 matching 7 bases. CDR1 and CDR2 from the germline V gene are SGHRS and YFSETQ. This CDR3 is 14 amino acids long. The ends lost 4 bases at V and 3 bases at J; junction bases unmatched: 7.

This chain connects TRBV19 to TRBJ1-2; D is perhaps TRBD1 (5 bases). This CDR3 has 16 residues. The V gene lost 5 bases and the J gene lost 0 bases, with 16 bases spanning the gap. The germline gives CDR1 LNHDA, CDR2 SQIVND (reference sequence). The CDR3, as DNA: TGTGCCAGTAGTGCCCCGGCGGGGCGAGCTAACTATGGCTACACCTTC. Protein product: CASSAPAGRANYGYTF.

This sequence joins TRBV5-5 and TRBJ2-5, with a tentative D call TRBD2 (6 bases). Trimming shortened V by 1 base and J by 5 bases, and 15 bases separated the two germline ends. The germline V gene has CDR1 SGHKS and CDR2 YYEKEE (reference sequence). The CDR3 is 15 residues long. Written as DNA, the CDR3 is TGTGCCAGCAGCTTGACCGGGAGCGATGTGGAGACCCAGTACTTC. Amino acids: CASSLTGSDVETQYF.

The chain employs TRBV7-9 and TRBJ2-7; 9 nucleotides agree with TRBD2. Looked up from germline, CDR1 is SEHNR and CDR2 is FQNEAQ (reference sequence). V shed 5 bases, J shed 3 bases, and the junction held 2 bases outside the gene matches. The CDR3 spans 13 residues. The DNA for the CDR3 is TGTGCCAGCAGCCCGCGGGGGGGCTACGAGCAGTACTTC. It yields the protein CASSPRGGYEQYF.

The gene calls are TRBV5-1 and TRBJ2-5; TRBD2 matches at 15 bases. The CDR3 is 19 residues long. Germline CDR1 reads SGHRS; CDR2 reads YFSETQ. V dropped 4 bases and J dropped 5; count of bases not matched to a gene: 15. The CDR3 protein is CASSPQGLAGGIRGETQYF. CDR3 in DNA: TGCGCCAGCAGCCCCCAAGGACTAGCGGGAGGGATCCGGGGCGAGACCCAGTACTTC. Based on the CDR3 plus reference TRBV5-1 and TRBJ2-5, the full variable domain is KAGVTQTPRYLIKTRGQQVTLSCSPISGHRSVSWYQQTPGQGLQFLFEYFSETQRNKGNFPGRFSGRQFSNSRSEMNVSTLELGDSALYLCASSPQGLAGGIRGETQYFGPGTRLLVL.

The chain employs TRBV7-2 and TRBJ2-2, with TRBD2 as a possible D gene (5 bases). Germline V gene sequence: CDR1 SGHTA, CDR2 FQGNSA. V lost 5 bases to trimming and J lost 4 bases, with 11 bases between them. The CDR3 totals 14 residues. The CDR3 protein is CASSPGRGTGELFF. In nucleotides, the CDR3 is TGTGCCAGCAGCCCAGGTCGGGGCACCGGGGAGCTGTTTTTT.

The rearrangement links TRBV2 to TRBJ2-1, with 13 bases matching TRBD2. The CDR3 consists of 17 residues. Per the germline V gene, CDR1 is SNHLY and CDR2 is FYNNEI. Unmatched junction bases numbered 6, after V lost 7 bases and J lost 0 bases. The CDR3 protein is CASTGLAGVSSYNEQFF. The CDR3 region has the DNA TGTGCCAGCACCGGACTAGCGGGGGTCAGCTCCTACAATGAGCAGTTCTTC.

Only a few counts were recorded for this clone. The rearrangement uses TRBV6-4 and TRBJ2-1; 11 bases fit TRBD1. Germline CDR1 reads MRHNA; CDR2 reads SNTAGT. The CDR3 extends over 13 amino acids. V lost 3 bases, J lost 8 bases, and 0 bases stayed unmatched. The CDR3 region has the DNA TGTGCCAGCAGTGAGGGACAGGGGGATGAGCAGTTCTTC. Translating it yields CASSEGQGDEQFF.

This chain connects TRBV15 to TRBJ2-3; 15 bases align to TRBD2. J gave up 6 bases and V 5 bases, and 15 bases lay outside the gene matches. Germline V gene sequence: CDR1 LNHNV, CDR2 YYDKDF (reference sequence). The CDR3 covers 19 residues. The chain's CDR3 is CATSPFQAGLAGGSDTQYF. DNA for the CDR3: TGTGCCACCAGCCCCTTCCAAGCGGGACTAGCGGGAGGATCCGATACGCAGTATTTT.

The chain has TRBV12-3 or TRBV12-4 and TRBJ1-2; D unresolved. The CDR3 has 13 amino acids. The V and J ends lost 2 bases and 4 bases respectively, with 8 bases between them. The CDR3 DNA reads TGTGCCAGCAGTTTATCAGAAACCTATGGCTACACCTTC. Translating gives CASSLSETYGYTF.

V and J are TRBV24-1 and TRBJ2-2, with 11 bases lining up with TRBD2. The CDR3 has 19 amino acids. Per germline, CDR1 KGHDR and CDR2 SFDVKD. J was trimmed by 1 base and V by 4 bases; bases with no gene match: 10. The CDR3 loop reads CATSESQVSGRENTGELFF. The CDR3 region has the DNA TGTGCCACCAGTGAGTCGCAGGTTAGCGGGAGGGAGAACACCGGGGAGCTGTTTTTT.

CDR3 region: CASSLGALVRQSSYNEQFF. The CDR3 DNA follows: TGCGCCAGCAGCTTGGGGGCGTTGGTGCGACAAAGCTCCTACAATGAGCAGTTCTTC. The chain recombines TRBV5-1 with TRBJ2-1; no reliable D call. The CDR3 consists of 19 residues. V lost 0 bases and J lost 0, with 19 bases in between. Looked up from germline, CDR1 is SGHRS and CDR2 is YFSETQ.

This chain uses TRBV19 with TRBJ1-5; possibly TRBD1 for D (6 bases). Germline V gene data show CDR1 as LNHDA and CDR2 as SQIVND (reference sequence). The CDR3 runs to 14 residues. Trimming took off 3 bases at V and 6 bases at J, with 12 bases between the two ends. The CDR3 reads CASSMRTGSQPQHF. The CDR3 bases are TGTGCCAGTAGTATGCGAACAGGGAGTCAGCCCCAGCATTTT.